The next 31 T cell receptor beta chains were all read from a single sample in a study of cytomegalovirus exposure and HLA in healthy donors. Researchers ran the PCR with 60 Vbeta and 13 Jbeta primers. Profiled with immunoSEQ multiplex PCR; TCRdb holds only in-frame clones, not every one. Seen here are about 60,000 clones, 82% observed once, and the top ten hold around 1.6%. The sequenced sample consisted of PBMCs. The receptors shown here come from a man aged 25-45 years in good health and CMV-seronegative.

The rearrangement joins TRBV5-1 to TRBJ2-3; 11 nucleotides line up with TRBD2. The J segment lost 5 bases and the V segment lost 3 bases, leaving 2 bases of the junction unmatched. The CDR3 extends over 14 amino acids. CDR1 SGHRS and CDR2 YFSETQ come from the germline V gene. CDR3 coding DNA: TGCGCCAGCAGCTCCGGACTAGCGGGAGATACGCAGTATTTT. Its protein product is CASSSGLAGDTQYF.

J is TRBJ1-2 and V is TRBV19; D gene ambiguous. This CDR3 spans 13 amino acids. V lost 7 bases and J lost 1, with 10 bases in between. CDR1 is LNHDA and CDR2 is SQIVND in the germline V gene (reference sequence). CDR3 sequence reads: CASKPRNNYGYTF. For the CDR3, the DNA is TGTGCCAGTAAACCGAGAAATAACTATGGCTACACCTTC.

The chain has TRBV5-1 and TRBJ2-7; 7 bases align to TRBD1. Germline assignment: CDR1 SGHRS and CDR2 YFSETQ. Trimming at V came to 4 bases and at J to 2 bases, leaving 9 bases not matched to a gene. This CDR3 spans 15 amino acids. Here the CDR3 reads CASSPGQARTYEQYF. CDR3 sequence (DNA): TGCGCCAGCAGCCCCGGACAGGCCCGTACCTACGAGCAGTACTTC.

The V call is TRBV5-1, the J call TRBJ2-7, with D possibly matching TRBD2 (5 bases). CDR1 is SGHRS and CDR2 is YFSETQ in the germline V gene. The CDR3 sequence is 16 residues long. Trimming left V 0 bases short and J 4 bases short, with 17 bases between. The DNA for the CDR3 is TGCGCCAGCAGCTTGGCCGTGAGGACCGGGGATTACGAGCAGTACTTC. Protein sequence: CASSLAVRTGDYEQYF.

The chain carries TRBV7-9 and TRBJ1-2, with D possibly matching TRBD1 (5 bases). Germline loops: CDR1 SEHNR, CDR2 FQNEAQ (reference sequence). V was pared by 6 bases and J by 1 base, with 12 bases between. The CDR3 is 14 amino acids. CDR3 sequence reads: CASRETASNYGYTF. The DNA of the CDR3 is TGTGCCAGCAGGGAGACAGCCAGTAACTATGGCTACACCTTC. Complete variable domain (other parts from reference TRBV7-9 and TRBJ1-2): DTGVSQNPRHKITKRGQNVTFRCDPISEHNRLYWYRQTLGQGPEFLTYFQNEAQLEKSRLLSDRFSAERPKGSFSTLEIQRTEQGDSAMYLCASRETASNYGYTFGSGTRLTVV.

V is TRBV7-6 and J is TRBJ2-5; D is ambiguous. The CDR3 length is 13 residues. The V and J ends lost 0 bases and 2 bases respectively, with 4 bases between them. The germline CDR1 and CDR2 sequences are SGHVS and FNYEAQ. CDR3 nucleotides: TGTGCCAGCAGCTTAGCGGCTCAAGAGACCCAGTACTTC. It is translated as CASSLAAQETQYF.

The chain is built from TRBV30 and TRBJ1-1, with D maybe TRBD1 (5 bases). The CDR3 covers 13 residues. Per germline, CDR1 GTSNPN and CDR2 SVGIG (reference sequence). V lost 3 bases and J 3 bases, leaving 11 bases between the germline ends. The CDR3 protein is CAWRLGDYTEAFF. The DNA for the CDR3 is TGTGCCTGGAGGCTTGGGGACTACACTGAAGCTTTCTTT.

A remark on this clone: A junction boundary mismatches the germline segment, possibly from a read error. The genes are TRBV2 and TRBJ1-3; D remains unclear. Germline lookup yields CDR1 SNHLY and CDR2 FYNNEI. This CDR3 is 13 amino acids long. The CDR3 nucleotides are TGTGCCAGCAGTGGACTCCCTGGGAACACCATATATTTT. Translation gives CASSGLPGNTIYF. Supplemented by reference TRBV2 and TRBJ1-3, the full variable domain reads EPEVTQTPSHQVTQMGQEVILRCVPISNHLYFYWYRQILGQKVEFLVSFYNNEISEKSEIFDDQFSVERPDGSNFTLKIRSTKLEDSAMYFCASSGLPGNTIYFGEGSWLTVV.

This clone has only a few counts. The V call is TRBV18, the J call TRBJ2-7, with 9 bases identical to TRBD1. V lost 2 bases to trimming and J lost 6 bases; unmatched junction nucleotides: 2. Germline lookup yields CDR1 KGHSH and CDR2 LQKENI. The CDR3 contains 13 residues. The CDR3 is CASSPRDRVEQYF. As DNA, the CDR3 is TGTGCCAGCTCACCAAGGGACAGGGTCGAGCAGTACTTC.

CDR3 DNA: TGTGCCACCAGCAGAGCTAGGACAGGGGTGAGCGCAGATACGCAGTATTTT. Protein sequence: CATSRARTGVSADTQYF. V gene TRBV15 combines with J gene TRBJ2-3; 9 bases are shared with TRBD1. CDR1 is LNHNV and CDR2 is YYDKDF in the germline V gene (reference sequence). J lost 4 bases, V lost 1 base, and 9 bases had no gene match. The CDR3 spans 17 residues.

In the case of this clone: Other DNA sequences from this sample encode an identical CDR3 as well. The chain is built from TRBV5-6 and TRBJ1-6; possible D gene TRBD1, 6 bases. V was clipped by 1 base and J by 13 bases, with 15 bases between them. Germline assignment: CDR1 SGHDT and CDR2 YYEEEE. This CDR3 spans 14 amino acids. CDR3 nucleotides: TGTGCCAGCAGCTTGACAGGGTTTGGTTCGCCCCTCCACTTT. As protein: CASSLTGFGSPLHF.

The chain combines TRBV14 with TRBJ2-5; TRBD2 matches at 7 bases. V was pared by 4 bases and J by 1 base, with 6 bases of the junction left unmatched. The CDR3 is made up of 15 amino acids. Germline CDR1 is SGHDN and CDR2 is FVKESK. CDR3 sequence (DNA): TGTGCCAGCAGCCCCCTCGGGGGGAGCCAAGAGACCCAGTACTTC. This encodes CASSPLGGSQETQYF.

The chain couples TRBV7-8 to TRBJ1-6, with 8 bases aligning to TRBD1. CDR3 size: 18 residues. CDR1 and CDR2 (germline): SGHVS, FQNEAQ. The V and J ends lost 1 base and 13 bases, in that order; junction bases with no gene match: 18. CDR3 coding DNA: TGTGCCAGCAGCTTAGAGGGGACCGCAGGAACAGGGGGATTGCCCCTCCACTTT. Protein sequence: CASSLEGTAGTGGLPLHF.

With respect to this clone: One junction end disagrees with the germline gene, perhaps due to a read error. J is TRBJ2-1 and V is TRBV7-7, with 10 bases identical to TRBD2. The CDR3 sequence is 16 residues long. Germline CDR1 is SSHAT and CDR2 is FNYEAQ (reference sequence). The CDR3 sequence is CASSPAGGRPRREQFF. The CDR3 region has the DNA TGTGCTAGCAGCCCAGCGGGGGGGCGACCCCGAAGGGAGCAGTTCTTC.

This clone was recorded a few times. The genes are TRBV19 and TRBJ2-5; 7 nucleotides agree with TRBD1. The CDR3 covers 11 residues. Germline loops: CDR1 LNHDA, CDR2 SQIVND (reference sequence). With V trimmed by 10 bases and J by 2 bases, 1 base remained unmatched. CDR3 DNA sequence: TGTGCCACCAGGGGGCAAGAGACCCAGTACTTC. Encoded protein: CATRGQETQYF.

This clone appeared a few times. This chain joins TRBV7-6 and TRBJ2-3, with 9 bases fitting TRBD2. Looked up from germline, CDR1 is SGHVS and CDR2 is FNYEAQ. The CDR3 is made up of 17 amino acids. With 3 bases clipped from V and 2 bases from J, the junction kept 9 bases outside the gene matches. The CDR3 region is CASSFGRGGRYTDTQYF. In nucleotides, the CDR3 is TGTGCCAGCAGCTTCGGGCGGGGGGGACGGTACACAGATACGCAGTATTTT.

The rearrangement links TRBV28 to TRBJ2-7, with TRBD2 identical over 8 bases. This CDR3 is 20 amino acids long. With 3 bases clipped from V and 3 bases from J, the junction kept 22 bases outside the gene matches. Germline loops: CDR1 MDHEN, CDR2 SYDVKM. The CDR3 loop is CASSFVKPSGAGGWDYEQYF. CDR3 sequence (DNA): TGTGCCAGCAGTTTCGTCAAGCCCTCTGGTGCGGGGGGTTGGGACTACGAGCAGTACTTC. Variable domain in full (rest from reference TRBV28 and TRBJ2-7): DVKVTQSSRYLVKRTGEKVFLECVQDMDHENMFWYRQDPGLGLRLIYFSYDVKMKEKGDIPEGYSVSREKKERFSLILESASTNQTSMYLCASSFVKPSGAGGWDYEQYFGPGTRLTVT.

V and J are TRBV7-9 and TRBJ2-3; D is possibly TRBD1 (6 bases). V lost 11 bases and J lost 1, with 13 bases in between. The CDR3 sequence is 13 residues long. Germline lookup yields CDR1 SEHNR and CDR2 FQNEAQ (reference sequence). CDR3 DNA sequence: TGTGCCGTACAGGGTTGGGGCACAGATACGCAGTATTTT. Encoded protein: CAVQGWGTDTQYF.

The chain uses TRBV10-3 and TRBJ1-1, with 7 bases lining up with TRBD1. The length of the CDR3 is 15 residues. With 0 bases clipped from V and 1 base from J, the junction kept 2 bases outside the gene matches. Germline loops: CDR1 ENHRY, CDR2 SYGVKD. The CDR3: CAISESGQPNTEAFF. The CDR3 DNA is TGTGCCATCAGTGAGTCGGGACAGCCGAACACTGAAGCTTTCTTT.

In its sample, this clone was seen a few times. The chain uses TRBV7-3 and TRBJ2-7; weak D call: TRBD2 (6 bases). The germline V gene encodes CDR1 SGHTA and CDR2 FQGTGA. V dropped 1 base and J dropped 2 bases, with 12 bases sitting between them. The CDR3 contains 15 residues. In nucleotides, the CDR3 is TGTGCCAGCAGCTTAATGGGCGGGGCAACCTACGAGCAGTACTTC. As protein: CASSLMGGATYEQYF.

The chain employs TRBV15 and TRBJ1-2; D is unclear. This CDR3 is built from 15 residues. V lost 0 bases to trimming and J lost 4 bases, with 12 bases between them. Germline lookup yields CDR1 LNHNV and CDR2 YYDKDF (reference sequence). The CDR3 sequence: CATSRERSYLYGYTF. CDR3 in DNA: TGTGCCACCAGCAGAGAAAGATCCTATCTCTATGGCTACACCTTC.

This chain joins TRBV18 and TRBJ1-1; 11 bases agree with TRBD1. The CDR3 has 15 residues. Per germline, CDR1 KGHSH and CDR2 LQKENI. V was pared by 3 bases and J by 1 base, with 1 base of the junction left unmatched. The CDR3 nucleotides read TGTGCCAGCTCACCGGGGACAGGGGGGAACACTGAAGCTTTCTTT. Its translation is CASSPGTGGNTEAFF.

V and J are TRBV29-1 and TRBJ2-5; no clear D. The germline V gene has CDR1 SQVTM and CDR2 ANQGSEA. The CDR3 is made up of 15 amino acids. The V end was cut by 2 bases, the J end by 4 bases, with 17 bases between. The CDR3 DNA is TGCAGCGTTGAAACCAATCCAGAGGTCCGAGAGACCCAGTACTTC. This sequence encodes CSVETNPEVRETQYF.

V gene TRBV7-2 combines with J gene TRBJ1-2; unclear D gene. The CDR3 extends over 14 amino acids. Germline CDR1 reads SGHTA; CDR2 reads FQGNSA. The ends were cut back, 4 bases at V and 6 bases at J, with 15 bases in the middle. CDR3 amino acids: CASSSYIEANGYTF. In DNA form, the CDR3 reads TGTGCCAGCAGCTCGTACATAGAGGCTAATGGCTACACCTTC.

This sequence joins TRBV30 and TRBJ2-3; 8 bases map to TRBD1. This CDR3 is 13 amino acids long. Germline values: CDR1 GTSNPN, CDR2 SVGIG (reference sequence). The trim removed 4 bases at V and 4 bases at J, leaving 4 bases unmatched. CDR3 sequence reads: CAWIRTGPDTQYF. For the CDR3, the DNA is TGTGCCTGGATCAGGACAGGGCCAGATACGCAGTATTTT. The whole variable domain, filled in from reference TRBV30 and TRBJ2-3, reads SQTIHQWPATLVQPVGSPLSLECTVEGTSNPNLYWYRQAAGRGLQLLFYSVGIGQISSEVPQNLSASRPQDRQFILSSKKLLLSDSGFYLCAWIRTGPDTQYFGPGTRLTVL.

The genes are TRBV6-5 and TRBJ2-7; no clear D. CDR3 size: 15 residues. Trimming pared 7 bases from V and 2 bases from J, leaving 18 bases between. Germline-derived CDR1 and CDR2 are MNHEY and SVGAGI. The CDR3 loop reads CASTLRRKETYEQYF. The CDR3 DNA follows: TGTGCCAGCACCCTCCGGCGGAAAGAAACCTACGAGCAGTACTTC.

The chain couples TRBV4-3 to TRBJ1-2, with 7 positions matching TRBD1. The germline gives CDR1 LGHNA, CDR2 YSLEER. The CDR3 spans 16 residues. Trimming removed 6 bases from V and 0 bases from J; junction bases left unmatched: 10. The CDR3 protein is CASRLGTAGTNYGYTF. The CDR3, as DNA: TGCGCCAGCAGGCTAGGGACAGCCGGAACTAACTATGGCTACACCTTC.

A few counts support this clone. The chain links TRBV21-1 to TRBJ2-7; the table's D call of TRBD1 was not tested on the DNA. TRBV21-1 corresponds to a pseudogene. There are 15 residues in the CDR3. For the CDR3, the DNA is TGTGCCAGCAGCAAAGCCCGGGACAAGAGCTACGAGCAGTACTTC. It yields the protein CASSKARDKSYEQYF.

The rearrangement joins TRBV5-1 to TRBJ1-2, with 8 bases lining up with TRBD1. The CDR3 consists of 13 residues. With 0 bases clipped from V and 7 bases from J, the junction kept 2 bases outside the gene matches. The germline V gene has CDR1 SGHRS and CDR2 YFSETQ. As DNA, the CDR3 is TGCGCCAGCAGCTTGGGACAGGGGAGTGGCTACACCTTC. This sequence encodes CASSLGQGSGYTF.

The J gene is TRBJ2-1, the V gene TRBV29-1, with 10 bases matching TRBD1. CDR1 and CDR2 from the germline V gene are SQVTM and ANQGSEA. The V gene end was trimmed by 7 bases and the J gene end by 7 bases; junction bases not matched to a gene: 4. The CDR3 runs 12 residues. The CDR3 DNA follows: TGCAGCGCCAGGACAGGGGGAAATGAGCAGTTCTTC. Translation: CSARTGGNEQFF.

This chain joins TRBV19 and TRBJ2-7; TRBD2 matches 14 bases. The length of the CDR3 is 17 residues. CDR1 and CDR2 from the germline V gene are LNHDA and SQIVND (reference sequence). The ends lost 4 bases at V and 2 bases at J; junction bases unmatched: 7. CDR3 residues: CASSSGTSGSYAYEQYF. The DNA of the CDR3 is TGTGCCAGTAGTAGCGGGACTAGCGGGAGTTATGCCTACGAGCAGTACTTC.